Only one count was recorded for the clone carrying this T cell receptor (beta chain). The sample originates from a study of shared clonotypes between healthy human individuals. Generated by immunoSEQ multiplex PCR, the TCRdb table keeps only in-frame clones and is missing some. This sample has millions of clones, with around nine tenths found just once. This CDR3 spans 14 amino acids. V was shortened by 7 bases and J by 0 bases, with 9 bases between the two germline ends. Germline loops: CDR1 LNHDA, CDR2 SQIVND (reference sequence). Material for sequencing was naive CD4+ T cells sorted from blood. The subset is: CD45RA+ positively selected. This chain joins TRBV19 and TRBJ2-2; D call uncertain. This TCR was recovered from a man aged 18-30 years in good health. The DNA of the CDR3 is TGTGCCAGTAATAACCCCGCGAACACCGGGGAGCTGTTTTTT. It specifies CASNNPANTGELFF.